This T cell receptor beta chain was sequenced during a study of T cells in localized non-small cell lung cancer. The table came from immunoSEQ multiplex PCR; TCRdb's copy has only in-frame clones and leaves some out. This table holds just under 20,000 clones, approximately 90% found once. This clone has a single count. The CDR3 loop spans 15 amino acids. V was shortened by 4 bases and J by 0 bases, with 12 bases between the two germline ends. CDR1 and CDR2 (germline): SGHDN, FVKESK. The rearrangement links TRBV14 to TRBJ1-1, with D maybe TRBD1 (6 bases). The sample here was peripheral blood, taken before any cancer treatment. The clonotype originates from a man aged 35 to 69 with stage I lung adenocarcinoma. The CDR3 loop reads CASSPRTAMNTEAFF. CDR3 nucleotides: TGTGCCAGCAGCCCCAGGACAGCTATGAACACTGAAGCTTTCTTT. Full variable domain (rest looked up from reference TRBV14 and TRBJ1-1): EAGVTQFPSHSVIEKGQTVTLRCDPISGHDNLYWYRRVMGKEIKFLLHFVKESKQDESGMPNNRFLAERTGGTYSTLKVQPAELEDSGVYFCASSPRTAMNTEAFFGQGTRLTVV.